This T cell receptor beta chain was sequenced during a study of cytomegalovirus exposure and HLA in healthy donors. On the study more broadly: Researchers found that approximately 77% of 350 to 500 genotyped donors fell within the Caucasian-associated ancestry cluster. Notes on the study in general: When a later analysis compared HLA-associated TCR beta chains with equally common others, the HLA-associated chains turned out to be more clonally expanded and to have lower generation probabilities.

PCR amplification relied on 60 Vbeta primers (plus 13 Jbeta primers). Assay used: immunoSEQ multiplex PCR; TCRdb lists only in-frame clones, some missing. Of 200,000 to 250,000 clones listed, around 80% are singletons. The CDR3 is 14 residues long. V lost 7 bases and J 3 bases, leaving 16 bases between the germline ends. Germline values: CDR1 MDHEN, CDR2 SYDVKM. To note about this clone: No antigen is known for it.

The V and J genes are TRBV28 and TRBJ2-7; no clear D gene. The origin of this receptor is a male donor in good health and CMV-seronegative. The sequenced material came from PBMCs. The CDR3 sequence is CASTSFQVFYEQYF. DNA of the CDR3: TGTGCCAGCACATCGTTCCAGGTTTTCTACGAGCAGTACTTC.